These T cell receptor beta chains were read from a single sample in a study of T cell clones after liver transplantation. TCRdb keeps only in-frame clones here, not all; method: immunoSEQ multiplex PCR. The repertoire holds nearly 11,000 clones, with 71% as singletons. Sequenced material: CD4+ T cells from blood, taken about 31 months after liver transplant. These receptors were collected from a human patient who received a liver transplant. The graft donor may have given rise to some T cells. The CDR3 runs from the conserved cysteine through the conserved F or W. Each record gives: CDR3 DNA, CDR3 protein, clone size, J gene, V gene, D gene. The D gene is left open where the match is weak. Size tells how often a clone was seen (once, few, many) or the class of an expanded clone, and some rows leave it out.

DNA: TGTGCCAGCAGTTTAACGGGGCGGGGAAATTTTAGAGAGACCCAGTACTTC; CDR3: CASSLTGRGNFRETQYF; size: .; J: TRBJ2-5; V: TRBV28; D: .
DNA: TGTGCCAGCAGCCCAACGAGGGGGCCGGGCGAGCAGTACTTC; CDR3: CASSPTRGPGEQYF; size: .; J: TRBJ2-7; V: TRBV5-6; D: TRBD1
DNA: TGTGCCAGCAGTTTGACAGGGGCGCTTTCCTACAATGAGCAGTTCTTC; CDR3: CASSLTGALSYNEQFF; size: .; J: TRBJ2-1; V: TRBV28; D: TRBD1
DNA: TGCGCCAGCAGCCAAGACCCCGCGACCACTAATGAAAAACTGTTTTTT; CDR3: CASSQDPATTNEKLFF; size: .; J: TRBJ1-4; V: TRBV4-1; D: .
DNA: TGTGCCAGCAGCCCCCGACGGACTAGCACAGATACGCAGTATTTT; CDR3: CASSPRRTSTDTQYF; size: .; J: TRBJ2-3; V: TRBV7-2; D: .
DNA: TGCAGTGCTAGGGATGAAAAACTGTTTTTT; CDR3: CSARDEKLFF; size: .; J: TRBJ1-4; V: TRBV20-1; D: .
DNA: TGTGCCAGTAGCCTGACAGGGGTGGATGAAAAACTGTTTTTT; CDR3: CASSLTGVDEKLFF; size: .; J: TRBJ1-4; V: TRBV19; D: TRBD1
DNA: TGTGCCAGCAGCTCCTTAGGAGCGGGTCAAGAGACCCAGTACTTC; CDR3: CASSSLGAGQETQYF; size: .; J: TRBJ2-5; V: TRBV7-6; D: .
DNA: TGTGCCTGGAGTGGGTTGGGTGAAAAACTGTTTTTT; CDR3: CAWSGLGEKLFF; size: .; J: TRBJ1-4; V: TRBV30; D: .
DNA: TGTGCCAGCAGCCAGATACAGGGGAGAGAGACCCAGTACTTC; CDR3: CASSQIQGRETQYF; size: .; J: TRBJ2-5; V: TRBV14; D: TRBD1
DNA: TGTGCCAGCAGCGTGGACAGGGGCTCCTACAATGAGCAGTTCTTC; CDR3: CASSVDRGSYNEQFF; size: .; J: TRBJ2-1; V: TRBV27; D: TRBD1
DNA: TGTGCCAGCAGTATCAACAGGGGGCCAAACTATGGCTACACCTTC; CDR3: CASSINRGPNYGYTF; size: .; J: TRBJ1-2; V: TRBV28; D: TRBD1
DNA: TGTGCCAGCAGTGAAGCGAGCGGGGGGCAAGAGACCCAGTACTTC; CDR3: CASSEASGGQETQYF; size: few; J: TRBJ2-5; V: TRBV6-1; D: TRBD2
DNA: TGTGCCAGTAGTGGAACAGGGGCGACCTACTATGGCTACACCTTC; CDR3: CASSGTGATYYGYTF; size: once; J: TRBJ1-2; V: TRBV19; D: TRBD1
DNA: TGTGCCAGCTCACAGATAAAGAACACTGAAGCTTTCTTT; CDR3: CASSQIKNTEAFF; size: .; J: TRBJ1-1; V: TRBV18; D: .
DNA: TGTGCCAGCAGCTTGGCTGGGACCCCGCTCGAGCAGTACTTC; CDR3: CASSLAGTPLEQYF; size: .; J: TRBJ2-7; V: TRBV5-4; D: .
DNA: TGTGCCAGCAGGAGTCCACTAGCGGGATACAATGAGCAGTTCTTC; CDR3: CASRSPLAGYNEQFF; size: .; J: TRBJ2-1; V: TRBV6-5; D: TRBD2
DNA: TGCGCCAGCAGCCAAGACGGGACAGGGGAGGATCAGCCCCAGCATTTT; CDR3: CASSQDGTGEDQPQHF; size: .; J: TRBJ1-5; V: TRBV4-1; D: TRBD1
DNA: TGTGCCAGCGGGGCTACGAGCTCTGGAAACACCATATATTTT; CDR3: CASGATSSGNTIYF; size: .; J: TRBJ1-3; V: TRBV7-9; D: .
DNA: TGTGCCAGCAGTTTTTTATCGGACGTTAATGAGCAGTTCTTC; CDR3: CASSFLSDVNEQFF; size: few; J: TRBJ2-1; V: TRBV27; D: .
DNA: TGCGCCAGCAGCCAAGCCCTGGGGGGCAATGAGCAGTTCTTC; CDR3: CASSQALGGNEQFF; size: .; J: TRBJ2-1; V: TRBV4-3; D: .
DNA: TGTGCCAGCACCGGGACTAGCGGGGTTGAGCAGTTCTTC; CDR3: CASTGTSGVEQFF; size: once; J: TRBJ2-1; V: TRBV6-5; D: TRBD2
DNA: TGTGCCAGTAGTATAGATGAGAATCAGCCCCAGCATTTT; CDR3: CASSIDENQPQHF; size: .; J: TRBJ1-5; V: TRBV19; D: .
DNA: TGCGCCAGCAGCTTGACAGGGGGTCGGAACGAGCAGTACTTC; CDR3: CASSLTGGRNEQYF; size: .; J: TRBJ2-7; V: TRBV5-1; D: TRBD1
DNA: TGTGCCAGCAGAAAAGAGGTCCCGCTTACGAACACTGAAGCTTTCTTT; CDR3: CASRKEVPLTNTEAFF; size: .; J: TRBJ1-1; V: TRBV21-1; D: .
DNA: TGTGCCAGCAGTGGGGGGGACCTCACAGATACGCAGTATTTT; CDR3: CASSGGDLTDTQYF; size: .; J: TRBJ2-3; V: TRBV2; D: .
DNA: TGTGCCAGCAGTCCGAGGACAGGGGGCAATTTCTTT; CDR3: CASSPRTGGNFF; size: .; J: TRBJ1-1; V: TRBV27; D: TRBD1
DNA: TGTGCCAGCAGCTTTACGACCATCACCTCCTACAATGAGCAGTTCTTC; CDR3: CASSFTTITSYNEQFF; size: .; J: TRBJ2-1; V: TRBV11-3; D: .
DNA: TGTGCCAGCAGCCGAGCTACCTCGGAGGGCCCTGAAGCTTTCTTT; CDR3: CASSRATSEGPEAFF; size: .; J: TRBJ1-1; V: TRBV2; D: .
DNA: TGTGCCAGTAAGGGCTTAGCGGGAGGGGACAATGAGCAGTTCTTC; CDR3: CASKGLAGGDNEQFF; size: .; J: TRBJ2-1; V: TRBV19; D: TRBD2
DNA: TGTGCCAGCAGTTTACCGGGACGGTGGATTTACTATGGCTACACCTTC; CDR3: CASSLPGRWIYYGYTF; size: once; J: TRBJ1-2; V: TRBV6-5; D: .
DNA: TGTGCCAGATTCCGGTATTGTGGGGCGGTCGGCACAGATACGCAGTATTTT; CDR3: CARFRYCGAVGTDTQYF; size: .; J: TRBJ2-3; V: TRBV25-1; D: .
DNA: TGTGCCAGCAGCGACCAGGGGAAGGGCAATCAGCCCCAGCATTTT; CDR3: CASSDQGKGNQPQHF; size: .; J: TRBJ1-5; V: TRBV2; D: .
DNA: TGTGCCAGCAGCTTGGGGTATCTAACTGAAGCTTTCTTT; CDR3: CASSLGYLTEAFF; size: once; J: TRBJ1-1; V: TRBV5-6; D: .
DNA: TGTGCCAGCACTAGCGGGAGGGGGTTAGATACGCAGTATTTT; CDR3: CASTSGRGLDTQYF; size: .; J: TRBJ2-3; V: TRBV2; D: TRBD2
DNA: TGTGCCAGCAGTTCAGGGTTCTACGAGCAGTACTTC; CDR3: CASSSGFYEQYF; size: .; J: TRBJ2-7; V: TRBV28; D: .
DNA: TGTGCCAGCAGTGAAGCGGGTACGGGGGAGACCCAGTACTTC; CDR3: CASSEAGTGETQYF; size: .; J: TRBJ2-5; V: TRBV2; D: .
DNA: TGTGCCAGCAGCTTGGCCGGGGGACAGATGGGCACTGAAGCTTTCTTT; CDR3: CASSLAGGQMGTEAFF; size: medium-sized; J: TRBJ1-1; V: TRBV5-6; D: TRBD1
DNA: TGTGCCAGTAGTATAGATCTATGGCAGGGTCCGAACACTGAAGCTTTCTTT; CDR3: CASSIDLWQGPNTEAFF; size: .; J: TRBJ1-1; V: TRBV19; D: .
DNA: TGTGCCAGTAGTAGGGGGGCGACGGCCAAAAACATTCAGTACTTC; CDR3: CASSRGATAKNIQYF; size: .; J: TRBJ2-4; V: TRBV19; D: .
DNA: TGTGCCAGCAGCGTAGTCGAGGGAGAAACCACAGATACGCAGTATTTT; CDR3: CASSVVEGETTDTQYF; size: few; J: TRBJ2-3; V: TRBV9; D: .
DNA: TGTGCCAGCAGTGGGACAGAGCTAGCCGGCAATCAGCCCCAGCATTTT; CDR3: CASSGTELAGNQPQHF; size: .; J: TRBJ1-5; V: TRBV2; D: .
DNA: TGTGCCAGCTCAGCCGACAGGGTCTTCAATCAGCCCCAGCATTTT; CDR3: CASSADRVFNQPQHF; size: .; J: TRBJ1-5; V: TRBV18; D: TRBD1
DNA: TGTGCCAGCAGTACAGGGGGCGATGGCTACACCTTC; CDR3: CASSTGGDGYTF; size: .; J: TRBJ1-2; V: TRBV6-6; D: TRBD1
DNA: TGTGCCAGTAAGGAAGGGACAGCCGCGGGAGAGACCCAGTACTTC; CDR3: CASKEGTAAGETQYF; size: .; J: TRBJ2-5; V: TRBV19; D: TRBD1
DNA: TGTGCCAGCAGAGGGACGACAGGGGCCCTTGTCTACGAGCAGTACTTC; CDR3: CASRGTTGALVYEQYF; size: once; J: TRBJ2-7; V: TRBV28; D: TRBD1
DNA: TGTGCCAGCAGCGGACAGGGTGAGGGTAGGGCTTTCTTT; CDR3: CASSGQGEGRAFF; size: .; J: TRBJ1-1; V: TRBV9; D: TRBD1
DNA: TGTGCCAGCAGTGACTCGGGGACAGGGAACGAGCAGTACTTC; CDR3: CASSDSGTGNEQYF; size: .; J: TRBJ2-7; V: TRBV6-4; D: TRBD1
DNA: TGCAGCGTTGCACAAGAGAACACCGGGGAGCTGTTTTTT; CDR3: CSVAQENTGELFF; size: .; J: TRBJ2-2; V: TRBV29-1; D: .